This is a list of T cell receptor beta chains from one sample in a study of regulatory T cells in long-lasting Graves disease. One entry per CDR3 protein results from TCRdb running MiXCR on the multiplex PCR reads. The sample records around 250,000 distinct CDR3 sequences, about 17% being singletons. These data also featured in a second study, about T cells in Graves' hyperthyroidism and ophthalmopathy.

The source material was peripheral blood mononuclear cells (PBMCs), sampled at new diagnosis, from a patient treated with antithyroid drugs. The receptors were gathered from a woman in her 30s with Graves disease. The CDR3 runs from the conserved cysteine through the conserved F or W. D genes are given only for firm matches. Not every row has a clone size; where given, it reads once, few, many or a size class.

TGCAGTGCTAGAGATCACAAGGGGAACTCCTATAATTCACCCCTCCACTTT	CSARDHKGNSYNSPLHF	many	TRBJ1-6	TRBV20-1	.
TGTGCCACCAGTGACGCCGGGGTCACCTCGGAAGGCTACACCTTC	CATSDAGVTSEGYTF	few	TRBJ1-2	TRBV24-1	.
TGTGCCAGCAGTGAAGTCCCCCCCGGGGAGGTTGGGTCACCCCTCCACTTT	CASSEVPPGEVGSPLHF	.	TRBJ1-6	TRBV6-2/TRBV6-3	.
TGTGCCAGTAGTATAACTAGCGGGGGACCGCGAGAGACCCAGTACTTC	CASSITSGGPRETQYF	many	TRBJ2-5	TRBV19	TRBD2
TGTGCCAGCGGTCTAGCGGGACGGAGCACCGGGGAGCTGTTTTTT	CASGLAGRSTGELFF	many	TRBJ2-2	TRBV6-1	TRBD2
TGTGCCAGCAGTCAGCGGGCCGATACGCAGTATTTT	CASSQRADTQYF	.	TRBJ2-3	TRBV6-2/TRBV6-3	.
TGCAGTGCTAGCCTAGCGGGAATTGGGTACCAAGAGACCCAGTACTTC	CSASLAGIGYQETQYF	.	TRBJ2-5	TRBV20-1	TRBD2
TGTGCCAGCAGCCAAGAAAGAGAAGGGGACAGGACCACTTATGGCTACACCTTC	CASSQEREGDRTTYGYTF	few	TRBJ1-2	TRBV14	TRBD1
TGTGCCAGCAGCCCGGCGCAGGGGGCGAACACCGTGGAGCTGCTTTTT	CASSPAQGANTVELLF	.	TRBJ2-2	TRBV5-5	TRBD1
TGCAGTGCTATAGACGACCTGGGCAGAACCAATGAGCAGTTCTTC	CSAIDDLGRTNEQFF	.	TRBJ2-1	TRBV20-1	.
TGCAGTGCTAGGACAATAGCGGGGGCCGACTCGGAGACCCAGTACTTC	CSARTIAGADSETQYF	many	TRBJ2-5	TRBV20-1	TRBD2
TGTGCCAGCAGTCCCCCTATGGGGGCCCAAGAGACCCAGTACTTC	CASSPPMGAQETQYF	.	TRBJ2-5	TRBV6-1	.
TGCGCCAGCAGCTTGGACCCAGCGGGGAGCGAGGAGACCCAGTACTTC	CASSLDPAGSEETQYF	many	TRBJ2-5	TRBV5-1	TRBD2
TGTGCCAGCAGTTACTTCAGGGGGCTGATCTATGGCTACACCTTC	CASSYFRGLIYGYTF	many	TRBJ1-2	TRBV6-5	TRBD1
TGTACCAGCATTCGGACAGGGGGGATTGATCAGCCCCAGCATTTT	CTSIRTGGIDQPQHF	.	TRBJ1-5	TRBV6-2/TRBV6-3	TRBD1
TGCAGTGCTAGGCCCCGATTCATACCAGGGAGATCTGGTTATGGCTACACCTTC	CSARPRFIPGRSGYGYTF	many	TRBJ1-2	TRBV20-1	.
TGCAGTGCTAGATTGGACCGAACAGGGACCCAGTACTTC	CSARLDRTGTQYF	.	TRBJ2-5	TRBV20-1	.
TGTGCCATCAGTGAAAAACCTAGCGGGGGGGCCGGCTACAATGAGCAGTTCTTC	CAISEKPSGGAGYNEQFF	many	TRBJ2-1	TRBV10-3	TRBD2
TGTGCCAGCAGTTTAGTACAGGGAAAGACCCAGTACTTC	CASSLVQGKTQYF	.	TRBJ2-5	TRBV12-3/TRBV12-4	.
TGTGCCAGCAGCCAAGACTCGGGGTGGGGCTACACCTTC	CASSQDSGWGYTF	many	TRBJ1-2	TRBV14	.
TGTGCCAGCAGCCAACCCCGGACAGGGGATGGCTACACCTTC	CASSQPRTGDGYTF	.	TRBJ1-2	TRBV3-1	TRBD1
TGTGCCAGCAGTCCCCTCCTCCGGACAGGCCCCAGCTCCTACGAGCAGTACTTC	CASSPLLRTGPSSYEQYF	many	TRBJ2-7	TRBV27	TRBD1
TGCGCCAGCAGCCTGGTGGCGGGACTAAACCACGAGCAGTACTTC	CASSLVAGLNHEQYF	many	TRBJ2-7	TRBV5-1	TRBD2
TGTGCCAGCAGCTTCGAGGTTGAGGGGGAAAACACCGGGGAGCTGTTTTTT	CASSFEVEGENTGELFF	many	TRBJ2-2	TRBV5-4	.
TGCAGTGCCAACCTCCCCGGGACAGGGATTGATCAGCCCCAGCATTTT	CSANLPGTGIDQPQHF	many	TRBJ1-5	TRBV20-1	TRBD1
TGTGCCAGCAGCTTAAACACCGGGGAGCTGTTTTTT	CASSLNTGELFF	many	TRBJ2-2	TRBV7-9	.
TGTGCCAGCAGTTCCGACATCGGGGGTGGGAGGGGGAACACTGAAGCTTTCTTT	CASSSDIGGGRGNTEAFF	many	TRBJ1-1	TRBV6-5	.
TGTGCCAGCAGCTTAAGTAGGACAGGATCTACTGAAGCTTTCTTT	CASSLSRTGSTEAFF	many	TRBJ1-1	TRBV11-1	TRBD1
TGCAGTGCTAGAGATCCGCCCTCCCCCGGACCGTTT	CSARDPPSPGPF	many	TRBJ1-1	TRBV20-1	.
TGTGCCAGCAGGCGGACAGGGGCGGCTGAAGCTTTCTTT	CASRRTGAAEAFF	many	TRBJ1-1	TRBV6-1	TRBD1
TGTGCCAGCAGTCTTAGCGGGGGGGGCAATGAGCAGTTCTTC	CASSLSGGGNEQFF	many	TRBJ2-1	TRBV27	TRBD2
TGCGCCAGCAGCCAAGTAAATGAAAAACTGTTTTTT	CASSQVNEKLFF	.	TRBJ1-4	TRBV4-1	.
TGTGCCAGCAGTTTGATGATTGGCGGGGGGGCCCAAGAGACCCAGTACTTC	CASSLMIGGGAQETQYF	.	TRBJ2-5	TRBV28	TRBD2
TGTGCCAGCAGTTTATTTCCAGGGCGAGGAGGTCAGCCCCAGCATTTT	CASSLFPGRGGQPQHF	many	TRBJ1-5	TRBV27	.
TGTGCCAGTAGTATCCCCTACGACAAGCAAGACTTC	CASSIPYDKQDF	.	TRBJ1-2	TRBV19	.
TGTGCCAGCAGCCCCGCGATCTTT	CASSPAIF	many	TRBJ1-1	TRBV7-9	.
TGTGCCAGCAGCCTCGGGGCAGGGCCGGGGCAGCCCCAGCATTTT	CASSLGAGPGQPQHF	.	TRBJ1-5	TRBV28	.
TGTGCCATCAGTGAGTCTCCGGGACACCTCTACACCTTC	CAISESPGHLYTF	many	TRBJ1-2	TRBV10-3	.
TGCAGTGCTAGTAGGGGCCAAAGCTCCTACAATGAGCAGTTCTTC	CSASRGQSSYNEQFF	many	TRBJ2-1	TRBV20-1	.
TGTGCCAGCAGCTTAGCCCCGACGCGGACCGATAACTATGGCTACACCTTC	CASSLAPTRTDNYGYTF	many	TRBJ1-2	TRBV7-9	.
TGTGCCAGCAGCGGACCCGGGACAGGGACTACTAACTATGGCTACACCTTC	CASSGPGTGTTNYGYTF	few	TRBJ1-2	TRBV13	TRBD1
TGTGCCAGCAGCCAAGAAACAGGCAGCCCGACCTACGAGCAGTACTTC	CASSQETGSPTYEQYF	many	TRBJ2-7	TRBV3-1	.
TGTGCCACCAGCCAGGGCCGGGCCGAGGGGCGGTACTTC	CATSQGRAEGRYF	few	TRBJ2-4	TRBV15	.
TGTGCCAGTAGTTCGGGCCCGACTAGCGCCGAAGCTTTCTTT	CASSSGPTSAEAFF	.	TRBJ1-1	TRBV19	.
TGTGCCAGCAGTAGAGGAGGCCCAGAGACCCAGTACTTC	CASSRGGPETQYF	many	TRBJ2-5	TRBV3-1	.
TGTGCCAGCAGCGCCGGGACTAGGGTCTCCTACGAGCAGTACTTC	CASSAGTRVSYEQYF	many	TRBJ2-7	TRBV7-8	TRBD2
TGTGCCAGCGCCAGGGCCAACTATGGCTACACCTTC	CASARANYGYTF	many	TRBJ1-2	TRBV27	.
TGTGCCAGCAGTTTAAGTCCGGGTCGTTATGGCTACACCTTC	CASSLSPGRYGYTF	many	TRBJ1-2	TRBV12-3/TRBV12-4	.
TGCAGTGCTAGAGATACAGCGAACACTGAAGCTTTCTTT	CSARDTANTEAFF	many	TRBJ1-1	TRBV20-1	.
TGTGCCAGCAGCCGTACAGGGGGGCAAGAGACCCAGTACTTC	CASSRTGGQETQYF	many	TRBJ2-5	TRBV14	TRBD1
TGTGCCAGCAGTATACTGGGTCAGCCCCAGCATTTT	CASSILGQPQHF	.	TRBJ1-5	TRBV6-1	.
TGTGCCAGCAGTTACTATGGGGGGGCTAGCACAGATACGCAGTATTTT	CASSYYGGASTDTQYF	many	TRBJ2-3	TRBV6-5	.
TGCGCCAGCAGCTTGGAGCGGGGGTGGGGAGAGACCCAGTACTTC	CASSLERGWGETQYF	.	TRBJ2-5	TRBV5-1	TRBD2
TGTGCCAGCAGCTCCCGTCTCGGGAGGGCCCACAAGTGTAGCAATCAGCCCCAGCATTTT	CASSSRLGRAHKCSNQPQHF	many	TRBJ1-5	TRBV11-2	.